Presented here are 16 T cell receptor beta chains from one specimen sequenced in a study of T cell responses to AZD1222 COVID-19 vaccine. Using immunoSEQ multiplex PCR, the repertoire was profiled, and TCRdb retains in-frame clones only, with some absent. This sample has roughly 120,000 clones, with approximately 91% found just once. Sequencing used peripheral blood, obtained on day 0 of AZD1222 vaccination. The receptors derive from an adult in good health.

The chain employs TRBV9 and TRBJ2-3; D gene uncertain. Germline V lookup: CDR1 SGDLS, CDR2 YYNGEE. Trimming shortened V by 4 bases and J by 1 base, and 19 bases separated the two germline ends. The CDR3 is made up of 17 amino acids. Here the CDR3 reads CASSPSALTYRTDTQYF. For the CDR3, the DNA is TGTGCCAGCAGCCCCTCCGCCCTGACCTACCGCACAGATACGCAGTATTTT.

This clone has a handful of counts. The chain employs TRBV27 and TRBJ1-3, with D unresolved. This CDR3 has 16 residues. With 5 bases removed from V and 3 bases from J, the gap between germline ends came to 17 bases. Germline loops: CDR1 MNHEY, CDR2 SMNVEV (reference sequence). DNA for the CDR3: TGTGCCAGCAGTCCCTCCCGCGGCCTTAGTGGAAACACCATATATTTT. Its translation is CASSPSRGLSGNTIYF.

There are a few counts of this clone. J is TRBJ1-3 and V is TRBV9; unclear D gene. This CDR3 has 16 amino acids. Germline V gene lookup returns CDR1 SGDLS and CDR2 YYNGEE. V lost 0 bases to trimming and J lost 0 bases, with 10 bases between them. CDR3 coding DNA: TGTGCCAGCAGCGTAGCTACGGGGATCTCTGGAAACACCATATATTTT. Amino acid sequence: CASSVATGISGNTIYF.

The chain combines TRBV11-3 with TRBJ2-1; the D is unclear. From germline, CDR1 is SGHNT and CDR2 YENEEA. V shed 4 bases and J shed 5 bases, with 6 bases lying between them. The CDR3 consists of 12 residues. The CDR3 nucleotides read TGTGCCAGCAGCTCTAACGACAATGAGCAGTTCTTC. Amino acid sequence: CASSSNDNEQFF.

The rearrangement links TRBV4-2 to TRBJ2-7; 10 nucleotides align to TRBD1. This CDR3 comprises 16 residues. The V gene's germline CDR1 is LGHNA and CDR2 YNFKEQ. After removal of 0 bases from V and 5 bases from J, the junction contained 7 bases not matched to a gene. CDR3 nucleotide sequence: TGTGCCAGCAGCCAAGAACTGGGACAGGGGTTCCACGAGCAGTACTTC. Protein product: CASSQELGQGFHEQYF.

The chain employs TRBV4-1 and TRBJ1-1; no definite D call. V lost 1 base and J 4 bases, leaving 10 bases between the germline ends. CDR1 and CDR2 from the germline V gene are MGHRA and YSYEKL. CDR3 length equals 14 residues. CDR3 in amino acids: CASSQAGEGTEAFF. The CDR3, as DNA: TGCGCCAGCAGCCAAGCCGGGGAAGGCACTGAAGCTTTCTTT.

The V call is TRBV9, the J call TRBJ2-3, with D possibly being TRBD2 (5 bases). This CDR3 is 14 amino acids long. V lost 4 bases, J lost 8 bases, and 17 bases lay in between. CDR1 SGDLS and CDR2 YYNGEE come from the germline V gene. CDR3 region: CASSIGSGLGTQYF. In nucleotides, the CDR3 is TGTGCCAGCAGCATCGGCTCGGGATTGGGTACGCAGTATTTT.

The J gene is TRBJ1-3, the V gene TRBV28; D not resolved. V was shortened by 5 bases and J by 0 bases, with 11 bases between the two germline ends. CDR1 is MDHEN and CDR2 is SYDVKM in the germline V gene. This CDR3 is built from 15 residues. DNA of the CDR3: TGTGCCAGCAGTCCGCCGGGGATCTCTGGAAACACCATATATTTT. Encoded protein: CASSPPGISGNTIYF.

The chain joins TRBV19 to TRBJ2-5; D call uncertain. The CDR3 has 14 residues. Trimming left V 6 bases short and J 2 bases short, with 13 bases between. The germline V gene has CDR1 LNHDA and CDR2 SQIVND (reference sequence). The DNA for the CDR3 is TGTGCCAGTAGCCCCTCGGACCGGCAAGAGACCCAGTACTTC. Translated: CASSPSDRQETQYF. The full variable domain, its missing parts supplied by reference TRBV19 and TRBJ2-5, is DGGITQSPKYLFRKEGQNVTLSCEQNLNHDAMYWYRQDPGQGLRLIYYSQIVNDFQKGDIAEGYSVSREKKESFPLTVTSAQKNPTAFYLCASSPSDRQETQYFGPGTRLLVL.

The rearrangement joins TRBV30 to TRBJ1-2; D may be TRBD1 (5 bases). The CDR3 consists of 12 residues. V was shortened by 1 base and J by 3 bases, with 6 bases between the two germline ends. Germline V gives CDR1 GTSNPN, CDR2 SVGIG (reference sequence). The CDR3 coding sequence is TGTGCCTGGAGTGCGACAGACTATGGCTACACCTTC. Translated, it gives CAWSATDYGYTF.

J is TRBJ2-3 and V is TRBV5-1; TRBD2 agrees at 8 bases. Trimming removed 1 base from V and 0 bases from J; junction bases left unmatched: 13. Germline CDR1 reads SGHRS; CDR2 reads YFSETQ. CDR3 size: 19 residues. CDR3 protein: CASSLRGISGTTSTDTQYF. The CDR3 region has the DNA TGCGCCAGCAGCTTGCGGGGCATTAGCGGGACCACTAGCACAGATACGCAGTATTTT.

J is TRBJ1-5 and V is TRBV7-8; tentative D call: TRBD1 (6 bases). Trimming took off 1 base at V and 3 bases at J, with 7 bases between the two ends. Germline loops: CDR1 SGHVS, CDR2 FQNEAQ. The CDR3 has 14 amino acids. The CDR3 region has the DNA TGTGCCAGCAGCTTAGGACAGGTCAATCAGCCCCAGCATTTT. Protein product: CASSLGQVNQPQHF.

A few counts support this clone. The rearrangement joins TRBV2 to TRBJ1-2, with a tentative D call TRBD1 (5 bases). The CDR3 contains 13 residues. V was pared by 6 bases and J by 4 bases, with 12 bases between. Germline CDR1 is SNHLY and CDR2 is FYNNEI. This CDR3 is CASSPGRIYGYTF. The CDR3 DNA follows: TGTGCCAGCAGCCCGGGGCGGATCTATGGCTACACCTTC.

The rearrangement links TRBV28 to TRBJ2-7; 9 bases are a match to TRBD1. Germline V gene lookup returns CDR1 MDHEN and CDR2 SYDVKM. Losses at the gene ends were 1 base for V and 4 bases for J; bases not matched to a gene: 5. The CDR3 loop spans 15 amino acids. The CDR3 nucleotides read TGTGCCAGCAGTTTATACGGGACAGGGCTTTACGAGCAGTACTTC. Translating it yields CASSLYGTGLYEQYF.

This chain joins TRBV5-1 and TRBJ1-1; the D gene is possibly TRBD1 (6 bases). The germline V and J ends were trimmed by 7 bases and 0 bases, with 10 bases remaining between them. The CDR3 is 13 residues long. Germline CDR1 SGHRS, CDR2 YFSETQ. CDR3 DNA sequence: TGCGCCAGCTCAGGGGATCTGAACACTGAAGCTTTCTTT. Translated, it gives CASSGDLNTEAFF.

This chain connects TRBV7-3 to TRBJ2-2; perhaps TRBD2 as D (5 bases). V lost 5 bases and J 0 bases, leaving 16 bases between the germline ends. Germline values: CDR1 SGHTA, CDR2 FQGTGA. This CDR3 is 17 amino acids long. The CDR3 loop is CASSARAGPPNTGELFF. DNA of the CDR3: TGTGCCAGCAGCGCCCGGGCGGGCCCGCCGAACACCGGGGAGCTGTTTTTT.